This TCR beta chain derives from a study of blood T cell repertoires in COVID-19. About the study: Samples came from the United States, Italy and Spain, spanning acute and convalescent COVID-19.

This CDR3 spans 12 amino acids. V lost 6 bases to trimming and J lost 3 bases, with 7 bases between them. This clone showed up just once. The same CDR3 also results from other DNA sequences found in this sample. Some clones are missing from TCRdb's copy, which holds only in-frame ones; the method was immunoSEQ multiplex PCR. The table records about 92,000 clones, around three quarters of them present only once. Sequencing input: peripheral blood. J is TRBJ2-3 and V is TRBV12-3 or TRBV12-4; D call uncertain. The receptor comes from a woman in her 70s with acute or convalescent COVID-19. The CDR3 is CASRGLTDTQYF. The CDR3 nucleotides are TGTGCCAGCAGGGGCTTGACAGATACGCAGTATTTT.